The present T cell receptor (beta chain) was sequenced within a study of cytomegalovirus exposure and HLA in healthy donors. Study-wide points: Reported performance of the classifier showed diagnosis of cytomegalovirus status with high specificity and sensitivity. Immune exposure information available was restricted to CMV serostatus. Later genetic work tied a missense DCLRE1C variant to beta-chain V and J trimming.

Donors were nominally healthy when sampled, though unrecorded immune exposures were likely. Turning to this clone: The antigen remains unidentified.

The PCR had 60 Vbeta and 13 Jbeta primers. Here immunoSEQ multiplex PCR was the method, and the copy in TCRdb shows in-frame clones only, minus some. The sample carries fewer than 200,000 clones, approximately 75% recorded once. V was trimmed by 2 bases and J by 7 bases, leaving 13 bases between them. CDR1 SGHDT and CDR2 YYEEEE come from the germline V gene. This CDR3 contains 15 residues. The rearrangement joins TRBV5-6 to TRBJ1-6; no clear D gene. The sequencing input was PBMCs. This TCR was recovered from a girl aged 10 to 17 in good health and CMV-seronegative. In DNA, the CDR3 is TGTGCCAGCAGCTTCCGGAGGGCGCTAAATTCACCCCTCCACTTT. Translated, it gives CASSFRRALNSPLHF.